The source of this T cell receptor (beta chain) is a study of human T cells and chemical hapten exposure. Per germline, CDR1 SQVTM and CDR2 ANQGSEA. The CDR3 totals 14 residues. Trimming at V came to 3 bases and at J to 5 bases, leaving 9 bases not matched to a gene. Time point reported: pre-sensitization, week 0. The treatment: therapeutic diphenylcyclopropenone sensitization with weekly scalp DPC. TCRdb reanalysed the RACE reads using MiXCR and keeps one entry per CDR3 protein. In the table there are 180,000 or so distinct CDR3 sequences, approximately 31% of which are singletons. Specimen: whole blood, collected in connection with sensitization to the hapten diphenylcyclopropenone (DPC). The gene calls are TRBV29-1 and TRBJ2-7; the match to TRBD1 covers 8 bases. The TCR comes from a woman aged 30 to 39 with alopecia areata. Some clones in this sample may be carry-over from other donors' samples. The CDR3 region has the DNA TGCAGCGTTGAGTTCCAGGGGGCGCGGGACGAGCAGTACTTC. Its translation: CSVEFQGARDEQYF.